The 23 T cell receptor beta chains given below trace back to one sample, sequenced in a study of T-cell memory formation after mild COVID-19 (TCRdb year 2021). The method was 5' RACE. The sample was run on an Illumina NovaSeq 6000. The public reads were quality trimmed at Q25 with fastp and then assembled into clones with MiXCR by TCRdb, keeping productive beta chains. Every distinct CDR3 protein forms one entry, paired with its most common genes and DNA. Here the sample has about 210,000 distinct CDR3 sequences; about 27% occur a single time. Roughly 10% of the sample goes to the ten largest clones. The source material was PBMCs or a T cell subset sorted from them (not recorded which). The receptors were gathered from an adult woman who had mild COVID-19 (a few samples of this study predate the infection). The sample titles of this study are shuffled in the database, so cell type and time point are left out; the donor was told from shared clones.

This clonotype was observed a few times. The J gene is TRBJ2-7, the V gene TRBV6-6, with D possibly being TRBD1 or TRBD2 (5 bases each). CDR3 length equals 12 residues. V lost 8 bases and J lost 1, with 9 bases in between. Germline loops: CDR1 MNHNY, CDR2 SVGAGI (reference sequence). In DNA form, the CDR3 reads TGTGCCAGCCGGGGCTCGTCCTACGAGCAGTACTTC. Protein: CASRGSSYEQYF.

CDR3 loop: CSVAYASGSGNEQFF. The CDR3 DNA reads as TGCAGCGTTGCGTACGCTAGCGGGAGTGGGAATGAGCAGTTCTTC. This rearrangement joins TRBV29-1 to TRBJ2-1; 10 nucleotides match TRBD2. Germline V gene lookup returns CDR1 SQVTM and CDR2 ANQGSEA. The CDR3 has 15 residues. Trimming cost V 4 bases and J 7 bases; bases outside gene matches: 10.

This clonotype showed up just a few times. The CDR3 reads CASSRILAGVTGELFF. The CDR3 nucleotides read TGTGCCAGCAGCCGAATACTAGCGGGTGTGACCGGGGAGCTGTTTTTT. The rearrangement joins TRBV7-9 to TRBJ2-2, with 9 positions matching TRBD2. V lost 5 bases to trimming and J lost 5 bases; unmatched junction nucleotides: 9. CDR3 size: 16 residues. Germline V gene data show CDR1 as SEHNR and CDR2 as FQNEAQ (reference sequence).

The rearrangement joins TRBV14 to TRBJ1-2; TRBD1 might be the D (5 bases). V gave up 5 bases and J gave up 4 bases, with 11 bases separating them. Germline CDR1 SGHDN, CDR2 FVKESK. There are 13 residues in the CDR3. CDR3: CASSGAVFYGYTF. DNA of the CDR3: TGTGCCAGCAGCGGGGCAGTCTTCTATGGCTACACCTTC.

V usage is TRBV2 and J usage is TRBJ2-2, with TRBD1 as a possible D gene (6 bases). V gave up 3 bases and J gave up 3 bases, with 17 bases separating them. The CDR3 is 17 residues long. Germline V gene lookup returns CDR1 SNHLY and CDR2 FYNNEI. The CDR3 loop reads CASSDSTGTPYTGELFF. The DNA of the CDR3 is TGTGCCAGCAGTGACTCCACCGGGACACCATACACCGGGGAGCTGTTTTTT.

Here the CDR3 reads CAWSVRDKAFF. For the CDR3, the DNA is TGTGCCTGGAGTGTACGGGACAAAGCTTTCTTT. V and J are TRBV30 and TRBJ1-1; TRBD1 might be the D (6 bases). V shed 0 bases and J shed 9 bases, with 8 bases lying between them. CDR3 length: 11 amino acids. Germline lookup yields CDR1 GTSNPN and CDR2 SVGIG (reference sequence). The full variable domain, in which reference TRBV30 and TRBJ1-1 provide the parts outside the CDR3, is SQTIHQWPATLVQPVGSPLSLECTVEGTSNPNLYWYRQAAGRGLQLLFYSVGIGQISSEVPQNLSASRPQDRQFILSSKKLLLSDSGFYLCAWSVRDKAFFGQGTRLTVV.

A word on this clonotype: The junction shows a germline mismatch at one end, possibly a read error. This chain's CDR3 is CASSPQGFGANVLTF. In nucleotides, the CDR3 is TGTGCCAGCTCACCACAGGGCTTTGGGGCAAACGTCCTGACTTTC. This sequence joins TRBV18 and TRBJ2-6, with TRBD1 as a possible D gene (5 bases). The CDR3 has 15 amino acids. The germline V gene has CDR1 KGHSH and CDR2 LQKENI.

The CDR3: CSGVQETQYF. CDR3 bases: TGCAGCGGCGTACAAGAGACCCAGTACTTC. V usage is TRBV29-1 and J usage is TRBJ2-5; no definite D call. CDR3 length equals 10 residues. The V end lost 7 bases, the J end lost 2 bases, and 5 bases lay between the germline ends. CDR1 SQVTM and CDR2 ANQGSEA come from the germline V gene.

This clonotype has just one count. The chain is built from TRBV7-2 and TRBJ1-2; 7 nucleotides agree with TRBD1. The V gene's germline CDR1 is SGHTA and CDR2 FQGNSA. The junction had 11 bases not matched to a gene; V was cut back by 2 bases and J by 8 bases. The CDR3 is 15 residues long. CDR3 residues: CASSLIQGDNTGYTF. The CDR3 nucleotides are TGTGCCAGCAGCTTAATTCAGGGGGACAACACCGGCTACACCTTC. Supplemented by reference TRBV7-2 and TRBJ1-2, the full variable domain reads GAGVSQSPSNKVTEKGKDVELRCDPISGHTALYWYRQSLGQGLEFLIYFQGNSAPDKSGLPSDRFSAERTGGSVSTLTIQRTQQEDSAVYLCASSLIQGDNTGYTFGSGTRLTVV.

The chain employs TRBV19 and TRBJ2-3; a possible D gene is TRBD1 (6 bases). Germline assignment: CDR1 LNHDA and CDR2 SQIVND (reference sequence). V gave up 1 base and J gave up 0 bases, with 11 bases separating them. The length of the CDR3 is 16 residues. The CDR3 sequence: CASSIGTAISTDTQYF. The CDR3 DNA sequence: TGTGCCAGTAGTATAGGGACAGCGATTAGCACAGATACGCAGTATTTT.

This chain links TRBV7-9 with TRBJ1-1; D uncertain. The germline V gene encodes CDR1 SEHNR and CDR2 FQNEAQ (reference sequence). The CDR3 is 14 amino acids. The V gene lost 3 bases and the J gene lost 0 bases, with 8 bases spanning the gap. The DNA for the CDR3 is TGTGCCAGCAGCTTGTCCAGACTGAACACTGAAGCTTTCTTT. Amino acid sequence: CASSLSRLNTEAFF.

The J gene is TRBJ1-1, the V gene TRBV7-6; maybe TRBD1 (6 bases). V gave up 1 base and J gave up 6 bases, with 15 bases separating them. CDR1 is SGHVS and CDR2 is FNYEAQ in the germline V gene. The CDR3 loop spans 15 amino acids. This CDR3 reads CASSLEGRGSSEAFF. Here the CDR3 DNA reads TGTGCCAGCAGCTTAGAGGGCAGGGGAAGCTCTGAAGCTTTCTTT.

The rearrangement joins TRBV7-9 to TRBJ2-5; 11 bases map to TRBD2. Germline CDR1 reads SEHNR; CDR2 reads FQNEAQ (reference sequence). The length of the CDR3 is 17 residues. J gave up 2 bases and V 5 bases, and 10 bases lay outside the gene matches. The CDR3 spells CASSPRSGRARQETQYF. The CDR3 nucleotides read TGTGCCAGCAGCCCTCGTAGCGGGAGGGCGAGGCAAGAGACCCAGTACTTC.

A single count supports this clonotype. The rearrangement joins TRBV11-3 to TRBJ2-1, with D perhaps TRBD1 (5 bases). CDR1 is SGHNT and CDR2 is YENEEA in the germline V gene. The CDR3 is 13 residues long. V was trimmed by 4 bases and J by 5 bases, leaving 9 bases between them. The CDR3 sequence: CASSSGHNNEQFF. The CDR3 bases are TGTGCCAGCAGCTCCGGACACAACAATGAGCAGTTCTTC. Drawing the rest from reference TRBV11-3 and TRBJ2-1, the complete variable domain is EAGVVQSPRYKIIEKKQPVAFWCNPISGHNTLYWYLQNLGQGPELLIRYENEEAVDDSQLPKDRFSAERLKGVDSTLKIQPAELGDSAVYLCASSSGHNNEQFFGPGTRLTVL.

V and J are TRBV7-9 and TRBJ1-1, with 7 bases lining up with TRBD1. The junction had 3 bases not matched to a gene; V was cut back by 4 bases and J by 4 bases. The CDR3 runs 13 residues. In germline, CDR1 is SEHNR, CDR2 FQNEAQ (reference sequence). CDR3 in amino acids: CASSYPGGTEAFF. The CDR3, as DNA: TGTGCCAGCAGCTACCCAGGGGGCACTGAAGCTTTCTTT.

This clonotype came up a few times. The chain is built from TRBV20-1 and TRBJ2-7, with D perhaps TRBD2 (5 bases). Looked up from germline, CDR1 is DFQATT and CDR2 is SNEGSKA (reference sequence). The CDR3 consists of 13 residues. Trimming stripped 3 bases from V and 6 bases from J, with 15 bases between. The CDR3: CSARGSRGLEQYF. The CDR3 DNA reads TGCAGTGCTAGGGGCTCCAGAGGGCTCGAGCAGTACTTC.

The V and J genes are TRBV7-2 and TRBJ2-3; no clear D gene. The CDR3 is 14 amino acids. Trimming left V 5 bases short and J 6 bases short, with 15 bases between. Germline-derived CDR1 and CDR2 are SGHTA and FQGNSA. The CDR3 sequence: CASSPRTRVDTQYF. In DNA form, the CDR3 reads TGTGCCAGCAGCCCGAGGACCCGTGTGGATACGCAGTATTTT.

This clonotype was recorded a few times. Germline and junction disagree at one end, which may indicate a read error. The CDR3 loop is CSVILSSHEQYF. CDR3 DNA: TGCAGCGTTATACTATCCTCCCACGAGCAGTACTTC. The chain carries TRBV29-1 and TRBJ2-7; D is undetermined. The CDR3 has 12 residues. From germline, CDR1 is SQVTM and CDR2 ANQGSEA.

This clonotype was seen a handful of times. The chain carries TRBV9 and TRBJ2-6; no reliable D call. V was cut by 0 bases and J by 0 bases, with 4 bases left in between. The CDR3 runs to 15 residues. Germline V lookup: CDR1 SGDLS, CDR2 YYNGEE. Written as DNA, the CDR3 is TGTGCCAGCAGCGTAGTAGACTCTGGGGCCAACGTCCTGACTTTC. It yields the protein CASSVVDSGANVLTF.

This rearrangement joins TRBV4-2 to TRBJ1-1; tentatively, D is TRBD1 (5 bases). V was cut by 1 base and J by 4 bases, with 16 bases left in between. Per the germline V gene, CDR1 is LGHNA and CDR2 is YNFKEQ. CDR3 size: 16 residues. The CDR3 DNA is TGTGCCAGCAGCCAAGCCAGGGAGAGGGTTAGCACTGAAGCTTTCTTT. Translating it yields CASSQARERVSTEAFF.

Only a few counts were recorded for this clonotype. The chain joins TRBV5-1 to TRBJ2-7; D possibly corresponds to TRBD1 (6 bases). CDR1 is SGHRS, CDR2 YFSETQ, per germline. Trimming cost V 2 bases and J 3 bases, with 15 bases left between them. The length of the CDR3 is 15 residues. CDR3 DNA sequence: TGCGCCAGCAGCTTCCTCCCGACAGGAAACTACGAGCAGTACTTC. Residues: CASSFLPTGNYEQYF.

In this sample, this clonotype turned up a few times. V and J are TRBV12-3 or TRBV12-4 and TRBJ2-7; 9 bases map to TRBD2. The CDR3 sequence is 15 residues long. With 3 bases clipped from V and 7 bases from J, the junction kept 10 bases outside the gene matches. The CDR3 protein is CASSLGGGGAEEQYF. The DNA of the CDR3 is TGTGCCAGCAGTTTGGGTGGCGGGGGGGCGGAAGAGCAGTACTTC.

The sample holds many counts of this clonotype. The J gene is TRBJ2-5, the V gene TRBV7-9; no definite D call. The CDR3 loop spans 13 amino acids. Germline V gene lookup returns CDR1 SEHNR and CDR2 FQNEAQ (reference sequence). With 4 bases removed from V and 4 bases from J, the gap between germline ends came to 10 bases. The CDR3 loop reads CASSSSPRETQYF. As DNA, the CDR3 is TGTGCCAGCAGCTCCTCTCCTAGAGAGACCCAGTACTTC.